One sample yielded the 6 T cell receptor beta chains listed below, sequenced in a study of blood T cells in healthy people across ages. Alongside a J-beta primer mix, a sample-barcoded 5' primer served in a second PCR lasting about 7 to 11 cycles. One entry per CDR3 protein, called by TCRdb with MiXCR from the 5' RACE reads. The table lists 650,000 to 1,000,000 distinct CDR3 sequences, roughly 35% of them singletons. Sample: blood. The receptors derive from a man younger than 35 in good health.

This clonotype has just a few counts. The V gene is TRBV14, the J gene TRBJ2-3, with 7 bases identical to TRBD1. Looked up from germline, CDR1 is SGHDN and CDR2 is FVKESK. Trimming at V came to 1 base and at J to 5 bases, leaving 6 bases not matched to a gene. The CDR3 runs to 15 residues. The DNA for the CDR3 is TGTGCCAGCAGCCAAGTTAGAGGGGGCGAAGATACGCAGTATTTT. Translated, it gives CASSQVRGGEDTQYF.

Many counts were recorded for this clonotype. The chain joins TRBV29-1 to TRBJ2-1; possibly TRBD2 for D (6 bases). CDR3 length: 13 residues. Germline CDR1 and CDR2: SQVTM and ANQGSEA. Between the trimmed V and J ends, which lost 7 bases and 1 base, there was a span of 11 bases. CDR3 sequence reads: CSAGGISYNEQFF. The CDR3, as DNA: TGCAGCGCTGGGGGGATTTCCTACAATGAGCAGTTCTTC.

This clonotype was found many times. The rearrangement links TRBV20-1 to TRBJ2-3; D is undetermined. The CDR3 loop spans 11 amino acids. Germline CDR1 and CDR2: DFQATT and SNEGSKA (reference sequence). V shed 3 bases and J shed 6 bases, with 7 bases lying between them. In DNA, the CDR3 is TGCAGTGCTAGGACGGTGGATACGCAGTATTTT. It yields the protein CSARTVDTQYF.

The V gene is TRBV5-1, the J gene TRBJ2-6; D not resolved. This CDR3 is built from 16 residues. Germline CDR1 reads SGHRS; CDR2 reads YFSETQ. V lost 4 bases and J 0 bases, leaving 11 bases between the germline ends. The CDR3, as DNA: TGCGCCAGCAGCCCCGATGGGCTCTCTGGGGCCAACGTCCTGACTTTC. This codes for CASSPDGLSGANVLTF.

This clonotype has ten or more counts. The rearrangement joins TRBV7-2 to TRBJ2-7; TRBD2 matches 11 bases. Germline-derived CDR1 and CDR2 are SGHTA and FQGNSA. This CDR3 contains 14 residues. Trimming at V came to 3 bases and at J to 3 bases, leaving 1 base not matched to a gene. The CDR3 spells CASSLGLADYEQYF. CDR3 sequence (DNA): TGTGCCAGCAGCTTGGGACTAGCGGACTACGAGCAGTACTTC. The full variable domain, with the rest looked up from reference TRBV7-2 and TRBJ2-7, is GAGVSQSPSNKVTEKGKDVELRCDPISGHTALYWYRQSLGQGLEFLIYFQGNSAPDKSGLPSDRFSAERTGGSVSTLTIQRTQQEDSAVYLCASSLGLADYEQYFGPGTRLTVT.

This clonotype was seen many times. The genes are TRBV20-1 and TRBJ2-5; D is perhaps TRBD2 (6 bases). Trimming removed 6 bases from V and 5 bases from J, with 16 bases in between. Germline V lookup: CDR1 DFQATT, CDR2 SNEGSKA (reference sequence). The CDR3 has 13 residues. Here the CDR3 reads CSATVDRGETQYF. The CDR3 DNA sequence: TGCAGTGCCACTGTGGACCGGGGGGAGACCCAGTACTTC.